This T cell receptor beta chain was recorded in a study of Ad26.COV2.S vaccination and SARS-CoV-2 variants. As for the study in general: Donor allocation was to the COV1001 Ad26.COV2.S trial arm. Ad26.COV2.S, an intramuscular injection, was given once or twice 56 days apart. Study-wide findings and caveats: Breadth, reportedly substantial, characterized the spike-specific CD8+ and CD4+ T cell responses after vaccination.

The treatment: roughly 19 received Ad26.COV2.S at low or high dose, single or two shots; five or six received placebo; per-sample allocation not given. Sampling took place 63 days after the first vaccine or placebo injection. Regarding this clone: Antigen specificity is unknown.

TCRdb's table, derived via immunoSEQ multiplex PCR, lists solely in-frame clones and lacks some. The sample lists around 250,000 clones; around nine tenths were seen once. With V trimmed by 6 bases and J by 10 bases, 8 bases remained unmatched. Per germline, CDR1 ENHRY and CDR2 SYGVKD. This CDR3 region has 12 residues. The chain links TRBV10-3 to TRBJ1-2; TRBD1 matches 7 bases. This clonotype was sampled from a person between 18 and 60 years old who received the Ad26.COV2.S COVID-19 vaccine or a placebo. Sequenced material: peripheral blood, taken in a trial of Ad26.COV2.S vaccine versus placebo. CDR3 DNA: TGTGCCATCAGGACCCGACAGGGTATCTACACCTTC. This gives the protein CAIRTRQGIYTF.